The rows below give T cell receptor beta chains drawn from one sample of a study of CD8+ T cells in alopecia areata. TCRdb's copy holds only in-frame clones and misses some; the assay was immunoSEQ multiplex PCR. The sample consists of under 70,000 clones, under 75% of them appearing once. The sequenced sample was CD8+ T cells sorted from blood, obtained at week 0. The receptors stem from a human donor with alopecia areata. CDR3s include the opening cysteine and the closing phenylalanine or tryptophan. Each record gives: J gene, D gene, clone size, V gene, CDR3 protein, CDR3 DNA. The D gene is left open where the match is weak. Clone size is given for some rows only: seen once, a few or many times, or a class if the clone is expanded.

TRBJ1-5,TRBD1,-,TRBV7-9,CASSSGGQGHQPQHF,TGTGCCAGCAGCTCCGGTGGACAGGGACATCAGCCCCAGCATTTT
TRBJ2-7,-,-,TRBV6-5,CASSYQGYEQYF,TGTGCCAGCAGTTATCAGGGGTACGAGCAGTACTTC
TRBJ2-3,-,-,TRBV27,CASSPNRGLGPDTQYF,TGTGCCAGCAGTCCGAACCGAGGGCTAGGACCAGATACGCAGTATTTT
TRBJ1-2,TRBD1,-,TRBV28,CASSHRGNYGYTF,TGTGCCAGCAGTCACAGGGGTAACTATGGCTACACCTTC
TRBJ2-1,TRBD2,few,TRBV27,CASRRLESGRGQFF,TGTGCCAGCAGGAGATTGGAAAGCGGGAGAGGACAGTTCTTC
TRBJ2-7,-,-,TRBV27,CASSFLGNTYEQYF,TGTGCCAGCAGTTTCCTGGGAAACACCTACGAGCAGTACTTC
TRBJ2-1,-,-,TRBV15,CATSREGPSNEQFF,TGTGCCACCAGCAGAGAGGGTCCTAGCAATGAGCAGTTCTTC
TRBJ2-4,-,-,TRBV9,CASSVQGPTEQYF,TGTGCCAGCAGCGTTCAGGGACCGACGGAACAGTACTTC
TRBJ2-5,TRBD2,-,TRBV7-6,CASSRLAAQETQYF,TGTGCCAGCAGCCGCCTAGCGGCCCAAGAGACCCAGTACTTC
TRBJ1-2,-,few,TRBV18,CASSPSPRERDGYTF,TGTGCCAGCTCACCATCCCCCAGGGAGAGGGATGGCTACACCTTC
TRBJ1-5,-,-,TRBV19,CASPLWAGNSNQPQHF,TGTGCCAGTCCCCTCTGGGCGGGGAATAGCAATCAGCCCCAGCATTTT
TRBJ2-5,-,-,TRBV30,CAWSMVRWTQYF,TGTGCCTGGAGTATGGTGAGGTGGACCCAGTACTTC
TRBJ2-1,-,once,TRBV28,CASRDNEQFF,TGTGCCAGCAGAGACAATGAGCAGTTCTTC
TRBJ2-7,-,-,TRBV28,CASSFRGLGSYEQYF,TGTGCCAGCAGTTTTCGGGGACTCGGTTCCTACGAGCAGTACTTC
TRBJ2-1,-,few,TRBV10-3,CAIRVNRRSYNEQFF,TGTGCCATCCGCGTCAACCGACGCTCCTACAATGAGCAGTTCTTC
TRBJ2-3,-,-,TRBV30,CAWSLTGTDTQYF,TGTGCCTGGAGTCTGACCGGCACAGATACGCAGTATTTT
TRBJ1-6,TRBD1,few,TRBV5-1,CASSGMNRGSSPLHF,TGCGCCAGCAGCGGAATGAACAGGGGTAGTTCACCCCTCCACTTT
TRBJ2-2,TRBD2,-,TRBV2,CASRPVGEGTGELFF,TGTGCCAGCAGGCCTGTGGGGGAGGGCACCGGGGAGCTGTTTTTT
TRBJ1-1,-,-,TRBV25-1,CASSDGGVTEAFF,TGTGCCAGCAGTGACGGGGGGGTCACTGAAGCTTTCTTT
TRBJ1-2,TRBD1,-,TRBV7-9,CASSPSTGDYGYTF,TGTGCCAGCAGTCCCTCGACAGGGGACTATGGCTACACCTTC
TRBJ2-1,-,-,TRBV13,CASSLLSAGYNEQFF,TGTGCCAGCAGCTTACTTTCGGCTGGATACAATGAGCAGTTCTTC
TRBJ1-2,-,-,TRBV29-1,CSVEQPYGYTF,TGCAGCGTTGAACAGCCCTATGGCTACACCTTC
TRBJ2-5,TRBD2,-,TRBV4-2,CASSQEAGVETQYF,TGTGCCAGCAGCCAAGAAGCGGGGGTGGAGACCCAGTACTTC
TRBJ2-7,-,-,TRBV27,CASSLSGYEQYF,TGTGCCAGCAGTTTGTCAGGTTACGAGCAGTACTTC
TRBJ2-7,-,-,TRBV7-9,CASEQSWSYEQYF,TGTGCCAGTGAACAGTCGTGGTCCTACGAGCAGTACTTC
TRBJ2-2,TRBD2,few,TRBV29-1,CSIGTSGSDGELFF,TGCAGCATAGGGACTAGCGGGAGTGACGGGGAGCTGTTTTTT
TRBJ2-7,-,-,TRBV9,CASSVGDTYYEQYF,TGTGCCAGCAGCGTAGGGGACACCTACTACGAGCAGTACTTC
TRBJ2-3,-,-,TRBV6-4,CASSDSADSTDTQYF,TGTGCCAGCAGTGACTCAGCAGATAGCACAGATACGCAGTATTTT
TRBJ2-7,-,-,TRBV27,CASSLSHNLEQYF,TGTGCCAGCAGTTTATCGCACAACCTTGAGCAGTACTTC